This is a list of T cell receptor beta chains from one sample in a study of cytomegalovirus exposure and HLA in healthy donors. Sequencing was performed with immunoSEQ multiplex PCR; in TCRdb, only in-frame clones are kept and a portion is missing. This listing includes tens of thousands of clones. Source material: PBMCs. The origin of the receptors is a male donor in good health and CMV-seropositive. Each CDR3 is given without its conserved first and last residue. Each record gives: V gene, CDR3 length, J gene, clone size, CDR3 protein. Part of the rows lack a size; the others show once, few, many or a class for expanded clones.

V: TRBV5-1
length: 12
J: TRBJ2-2
size: .
CDR3: ASSTGIGAGELF

V: TRBV27
length: 11
J: TRBJ1-2
size: .
CDR3: ASSGQGKYGYT

V: TRBV28
length: 14
J: TRBJ2-5
size: .
CDR3: ASRMNSGRAVETQY

V: TRBV5-1
length: 13
J: TRBJ2-5
size: .
CDR3: ASSLVPTAGETQY

V: TRBV28
length: 12
J: TRBJ1-1
size: .
CDR3: ASSSGGSNTEAF

V: TRBV29-1
length: 13
J: TRBJ2-7
size: .
CDR3: SVFVSGQAAYEQY

V: TRBV23-1
length: 17
J: TRBJ2-7
size: .
CDR3: ASSQFPTSGGRHTYEQY

V: TRBV5-1
length: 14
J: TRBJ1-3
size: .
CDR3: ASSRSSLFSGNTIY

V: TRBV5-1
length: 13
J: TRBJ2-1
size: .
CDR3: ASGTGTSPWNEQF

V: TRBV6-5
length: 13
J: TRBJ2-1
size: .
CDR3: ASSYLGEGPNEQF

V: TRBV7-2
length: 13
J: TRBJ2-7
size: .
CDR3: ASSFDTSGSYEQY

V: TRBV5-1
length: 11
J: TRBJ1-1
size: .
CDR3: ASSPGGGTEAF

V: TRBV13
length: 14
J: TRBJ1-6
size: .
CDR3: ASSPGGQTDNSPLH

V: TRBV18
length: 13
J: TRBJ1-4
size: .
CDR3: ASSRGEGRGEKLF

V: TRBV7-2
length: 13
J: TRBJ2-1
size: .
CDR3: ASSPLGGRAHEQF

V: TRBV5-1
length: 12
J: TRBJ2-7
size: .
CDR3: ASSLDRGLGEQY

V: TRBV30
length: 12
J: TRBJ2-5
size: .
CDR3: AANPGRVKETQY

V: TRBV28
length: 15
J: TRBJ2-5
size: .
CDR3: ASSSPLAGGPRETQY

V: TRBV27
length: 12
J: TRBJ2-2
size: .
CDR3: ASRDRGATGELF

V: TRBV29-1
length: 12
J: TRBJ2-1
size: .
CDR3: SEILAESNNEQF

V: TRBV29-1
length: 11
J: TRBJ2-1
size: .
CDR3: SLSRSSYNEQF

V: TRBV7-3
length: 12
J: TRBJ2-7
size: .
CDR3: ASSQLAGGGEQY

V: TRBV6-5
length: 12
J: TRBJ1-1
size: .
CDR3: ASSTAGVDTEAF

V: TRBV15
length: 13
J: TRBJ1-3
size: .
CDR3: ATREGATSGNTIY

V: TRBV7-9
length: 12
J: TRBJ1-1
size: .
CDR3: ASSLTDSTPEAF

V: TRBV4-3
length: 11
J: TRBJ2-1
size: .
CDR3: ASSQDQRERKF

V: TRBV5-1
length: 14
J: TRBJ2-7
size: .
CDR3: ASSLAPGQATTKQY

V: TRBV13
length: 11
J: .
size: .
CDR3: ASSFQVDYEQY

V: TRBV30
length: 12
J: TRBJ2-6
size: .
CDR3: AWSSESGANVLT

V: TRBV29-1
length: 11
J: TRBJ2-3
size: .
CDR3: SVEQAAEDTQY

V: TRBV18
length: 14
J: TRBJ2-1
size: .
CDR3: ASSPLHGVGYNEQF

V: TRBV29-1
length: 10
J: TRBJ1-1
size: .
CDR3: SATGLNTEAF

V: TRBV25-1
length: 12
J: TRBJ1-6
size: .
CDR3: ASSFGQRDSPLH

V: TRBV5-5
length: 11
J: TRBJ2-2
size: .
CDR3: ASSMTTTGELF

V: TRBV7-9
length: 12
J: TRBJ2-3
size: .
CDR3: ASLAGTSGDTQY

V: TRBV28
length: 15
J: TRBJ2-2
size: .
CDR3: ASSSPRLIGVGGELF

V: TRBV9
length: 13
J: TRBJ1-3
size: .
CDR3: ASSVDGGSGNTIY

V: TRBV4-3
length: 13
J: TRBJ2-7
size: .
CDR3: ASSSSAGGAYEQY

V: TRBV28
length: 10
J: TRBJ1-2
size: .
CDR3: ASSLQGFGYT

V: TRBV5-1
length: 12
J: TRBJ2-7
size: .
CDR3: ASSLDVGRYEQY

V: TRBV2
length: 12
J: TRBJ1-4
size: .
CDR3: ASIQGTGPEKLF

V: TRBV7-2
length: 11
J: TRBJ2-3
size: medium-sized
CDR3: ASMASGSDTQY

V: TRBV27
length: 12
J: TRBJ2-7
size: .
CDR3: ASSLLRTDNEQY

V: TRBV27
length: 10
J: TRBJ1-1
size: .
CDR3: ASSLLGAEAF

V: TRBV4-3
length: 13
J: TRBJ2-4
size: .
CDR3: ASSQESGNKNIQY

V: TRBV27
length: 14
J: TRBJ2-5
size: .
CDR3: ASSLFRDSSPGTQY

V: TRBV5-1
length: 12
J: TRBJ2-2
size: .
CDR3: ASAGQAYTGELF

V: TRBV7-9
length: 12
J: TRBJ2-5
size: .
CDR3: ASSPGGTQETQY

V: TRBV14
length: 15
J: TRBJ2-1
size: .
CDR3: ASSQGFSSRGDNEQF

V: TRBV30
length: 11
J: TRBJ1-2
size: .
CDR3: AWRDRGFYGYT

V: TRBV7-9
length: 16
J: TRBJ2-3
size: .
CDR3: ASSPLAGGPASTDTQY

V: TRBV19
length: 11
J: TRBJ2-5
size: .
CDR3: ASSWAHQETQY

V: TRBV4-1
length: 11
J: TRBJ2-7
size: .
CDR3: ASSQGSTYEQY

V: TRBV4-1
length: 14
J: TRBJ2-7
size: .
CDR3: ASSPSAGKSSYEQY

V: TRBV6-6
length: 12
J: TRBJ1-5
size: .
CDR3: ASSYAGVNQPQH

V: TRBV4-3
length: 12
J: TRBJ1-1
size: .
CDR3: ASSQEQGPLPAF

V: TRBV6-5
length: 12
J: TRBJ2-1
size: .
CDR3: ASRSGGAYNEQF

V: TRBV30
length: 11
J: TRBJ2-2
size: .
CDR3: AWSVQGTGELF

V: TRBV28
length: 12
J: TRBJ2-7
size: .
CDR3: ASGRVVPIYEQY